This T cell receptor beta chain was recorded in a study of shared clonotypes between healthy human individuals. At the level of the study: Aged between 18 and 49, the donors were a couple of women and three men. Three plates each covered CD4 naive and memory; CD8 naive two, CD8 memory one. Findings and caveats of the study: Donor scarcity curtailed the genetic and exposure-history diversity represented herein.

This CDR3 has 14 residues. V gave up 4 bases and J gave up 4 bases, with 13 bases separating them. Per the germline V gene, CDR1 is SEHNR and CDR2 is FQNEAQ (reference sequence). CD4+ cells underwent separation, giving CD45RA+ naive and CD45RA-negative memory subsets. This clone has only a few counts. Its antigen remains unknown. Assay: immunoSEQ multiplex PCR; the TCRdb copy retains only in-frame clones and omits some. The top ten clones hold about 0.13% of a sample with a few million clones, just over 90% of them seen once. The clonotype comes from a young man in good health. The genes are TRBV7-9 and TRBJ1-1; D gene ambiguous. The sample was naive CD4+ T cells sorted from blood. Documented subset: CD45RA+ positively selected. CDR3 residues: CASSSYAQATEAFF. The DNA of the CDR3 is TGTGCCAGCAGCTCTTATGCCCAGGCCACTGAAGCTTTCTTT.